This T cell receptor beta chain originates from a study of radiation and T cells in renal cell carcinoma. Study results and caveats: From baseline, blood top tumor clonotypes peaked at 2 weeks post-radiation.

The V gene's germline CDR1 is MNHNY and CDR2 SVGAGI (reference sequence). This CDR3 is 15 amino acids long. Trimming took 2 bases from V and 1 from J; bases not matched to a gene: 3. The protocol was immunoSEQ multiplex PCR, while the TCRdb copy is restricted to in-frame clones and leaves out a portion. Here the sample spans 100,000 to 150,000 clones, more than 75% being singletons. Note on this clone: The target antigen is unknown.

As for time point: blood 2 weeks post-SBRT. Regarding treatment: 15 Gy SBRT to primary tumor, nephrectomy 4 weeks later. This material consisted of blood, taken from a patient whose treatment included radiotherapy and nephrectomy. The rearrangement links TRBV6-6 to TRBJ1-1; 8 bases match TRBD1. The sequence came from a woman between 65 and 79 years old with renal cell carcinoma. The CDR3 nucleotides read TGTGCCAGCAGTTACACAGGGGGAAAGAACACTGAAGCTTTCTTT. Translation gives CASSYTGGKNTEAFF.